This is a list of T cell receptor beta chains from one sample in a study of cytomegalovirus exposure and HLA in healthy donors. TCRdb's copy holds only in-frame clones and misses some; the assay was immunoSEQ multiplex PCR. The sample gives approximately 140,000 clones, just under 85% of which show up once; approximately 1.5% is in the top ten. Specimen: PBMCs. Receptor source: a woman under 40 in good health and CMV-seronegative. CDR3s include the opening cysteine and the closing phenylalanine or tryptophan. A D gene is named only where the DNA matches it firmly. Clone size appears in some rows only: once, few, many, or a class for an expanded clone.

clone size,J gene,D gene,V gene,CDR3 DNA,CDR3 protein
NA,TRBJ1-5,NA,TRBV7-6,TGTGCCAGCAGCTTAGGGGGCCCGATAGCCCAGCATTTT,CASSLGGPIAQHF
NA,TRBJ2-1,TRBD2,TRBV5-1,TGCGCCAGCAGCACGGGACTAGCGGGGTGGAATGAGCAGTTCTTC,CASSTGLAGWNEQFF
NA,TRBJ2-2,TRBD2,TRBV7-2,TGTGCCAGCAGCGCGACTAGCGGGGGTACCGGGGAGCTGTTTTTT,CASSATSGGTGELFF
NA,TRBJ1-4,NA,TRBV7-9,TGTGCCAGCAGCCCGGCGGGGGCAACTAATGAAAAACTGTTTTTT,CASSPAGATNEKLFF
NA,TRBJ1-2,TRBD1,TRBV6-4,TGTGCCAGCAGTCGATTCGGTGGGGACAGCTATGGCTACACCTTC,CASSRFGGDSYGYTF
NA,TRBJ2-7,TRBD1,TRBV5-6,TGTGCCAGCAGCACTAGGGACAGGGTCGGATACGAGCAGTACTTC,CASSTRDRVGYEQYF
many,TRBJ2-3,TRBD2,TRBV15,TGTGCCACCAGCAGAGGCGGGGGTGGAAGCACAGATACGCAGTATTTT,CATSRGGGGSTDTQYF
NA,TRBJ2-5,NA,TRBV18,TGTGCCAGCTCCCAGGACAGTAACCAAGAGACCCAGTACTTC,CASSQDSNQETQYF
NA,TRBJ2-5,TRBD2,TRBV7-3,TGTGCCAGCAGCTCCCGGGGAGCGGGGGGGCCGGAGACCCAGTACTTC,CASSSRGAGGPETQYF
NA,TRBJ2-1,TRBD2,TRBV5-5,TGTGCCAGCAGCTTGTTAAGCGGGGGGGCCCCTACCGGGTTCTTC,CASSLLSGGAPTGFF
NA,TRBJ2-6,NA,TRBV6-6,TGTGCCAGCAGTTACGGCAGGGCTGGGGCCAACGTCCTGACTTTC,CASSYGRAGANVLTF
NA,TRBJ1-2,TRBD1,TRBV6-1,TGTGCCAGCAGTGGGGACAGGACTAACTATGGCTACACCTTC,CASSGDRTNYGYTF
NA,TRBJ2-3,TRBD2,TRBV4-1,TGCGCCAGCAGCCAACCTAGGGCCAGCGGGGCAGATACGCAGTATTTT,CASSQPRASGADTQYF
NA,TRBJ1-6,NA,TRBV6-4,TGTGCCAGCAGGAGACAGTACTATAATTCACCCCTCCACTTT,CASRRQYYNSPLHF
few,TRBJ1-1,NA,TRBV6-1,TGTGCCAGCAGTCTACAGGGAACTGAAGCTTTCTTT,CASSLQGTEAFF
NA,TRBJ2-7,TRBD1,TRBV7-2,TGTGCCAGCAGCATAAACGCAGGGGGTCTGTCCTACGAGCAGTACTTC,CASSINAGGLSYEQYF
NA,TRBJ2-3,NA,TRBV2,TGTGCCAGCAGTGAAGTGGCAGGGTTTTGGGATACGCAGTATTTT,CASSEVAGFWDTQYF
NA,TRBJ1-1,NA,TRBV28,TGTGCCAGCAGTAAAGGGGTTGCGTACACTGAAGCTTTCTTT,CASSKGVAYTEAFF
NA,TRBJ1-2,NA,TRBV7-2,TGTGCCAGCAGCTTGTTAGGGGTCGACTATGGCTACACCTTC,CASSLLGVDYGYTF
NA,TRBJ1-5,NA,TRBV19,TGTGCCAGTGCGGACTTTTACGAGCCCCAGCATTTT,CASADFYEPQHF
NA,TRBJ1-2,TRBD1,TRBV5-6,TGTGCCACCCCGGACAGGCGCTACTATGGCTACACCTTC,CATPDRRYYGYTF
NA,TRBJ2-7,TRBD1,TRBV5-8,TGTGCCAGCAGCCAAACCCGGACAGGGAGCTACGAGCAGTACTTC,CASSQTRTGSYEQYF
NA,TRBJ2-7,NA,TRBV7-2,TGTGCCAGCAGTAAGAGACAGAGCTCCTACGAGCAGTACTTC,CASSKRQSSYEQYF
NA,TRBJ1-2,NA,TRBV7-9,TGTGCCAGCAGCTCCAAGGGGATCTCGGTGATTGGCTACACCTTC,CASSSKGISVIGYTF